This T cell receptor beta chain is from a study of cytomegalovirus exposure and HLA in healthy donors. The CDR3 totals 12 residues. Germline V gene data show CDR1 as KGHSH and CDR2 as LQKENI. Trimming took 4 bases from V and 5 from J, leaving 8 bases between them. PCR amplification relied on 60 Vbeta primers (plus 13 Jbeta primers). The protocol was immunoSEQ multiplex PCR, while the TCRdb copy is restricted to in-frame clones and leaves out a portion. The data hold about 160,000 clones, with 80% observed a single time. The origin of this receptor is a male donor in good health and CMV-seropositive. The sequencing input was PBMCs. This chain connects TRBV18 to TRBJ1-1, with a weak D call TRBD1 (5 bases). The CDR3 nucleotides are TGTGCCAGCTCACGGCAGGGTACTGAAGCTTTCTTT. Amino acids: CASSRQGTEAFF.